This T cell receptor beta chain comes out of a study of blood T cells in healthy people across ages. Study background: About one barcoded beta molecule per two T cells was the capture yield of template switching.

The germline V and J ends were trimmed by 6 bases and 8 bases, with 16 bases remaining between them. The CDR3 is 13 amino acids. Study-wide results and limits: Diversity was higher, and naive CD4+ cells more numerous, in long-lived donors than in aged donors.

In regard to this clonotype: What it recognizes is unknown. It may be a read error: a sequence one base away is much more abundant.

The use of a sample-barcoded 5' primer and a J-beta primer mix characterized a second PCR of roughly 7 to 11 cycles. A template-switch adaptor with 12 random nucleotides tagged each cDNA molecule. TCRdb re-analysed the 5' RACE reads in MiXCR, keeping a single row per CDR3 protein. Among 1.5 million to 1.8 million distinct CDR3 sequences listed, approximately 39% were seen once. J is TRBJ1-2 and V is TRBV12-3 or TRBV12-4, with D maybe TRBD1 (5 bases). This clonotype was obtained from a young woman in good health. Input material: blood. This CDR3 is CASSEDKAEGYTF. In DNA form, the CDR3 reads TGTGCCAGCAGCGAGGACAAGGCCGAGGGCTACACCTTC.